This T cell receptor (beta chain) was recorded in a study of CD8+ T cells in alopecia areata. Study background: Percentage of affected scalp area was the basis on which treated patients' severity was scored. General study results and limits: Sharing of TCR sequences between patients (possibly for HLA-related reasons) was less clear than in mice. Scalp and blood retained many expanded lesional clones during tofacitinib.

Germline loops: CDR1 SGHVS, CDR2 FQNEAQ. There are 12 residues in the CDR3. V gave up 5 bases and J gave up 1 base, with 5 bases separating them. RNA was isolated and reverse transcribed to cDNA, the sequencing template. Method: immunoSEQ multiplex PCR; TCRdb's copy keeps in-frame clones and lacks some. The sample contains approximately 160,000 clones, about 60% of which appear only once. This sample's treatment: oral pan-JAK inhibitor, 5-10 mg twice daily. Collection of lesional scalp punch biopsies and peripheral blood was performed in alopecia areata patients. On this clone: Its specificity is not known.

This TCR was sampled from a human donor with alopecia areata. J is TRBJ1-1 and V is TRBV7-8, with no clear D. The sequencing here drew on CD4+ T cells sorted from blood, taken at week 24, from a patient treated with tofacitinib. The CDR3 nucleotides are TGTGCCAGCAGCCCCAGGAACACTGAAGCTTTCTTT. It encodes CASSPRNTEAFF.